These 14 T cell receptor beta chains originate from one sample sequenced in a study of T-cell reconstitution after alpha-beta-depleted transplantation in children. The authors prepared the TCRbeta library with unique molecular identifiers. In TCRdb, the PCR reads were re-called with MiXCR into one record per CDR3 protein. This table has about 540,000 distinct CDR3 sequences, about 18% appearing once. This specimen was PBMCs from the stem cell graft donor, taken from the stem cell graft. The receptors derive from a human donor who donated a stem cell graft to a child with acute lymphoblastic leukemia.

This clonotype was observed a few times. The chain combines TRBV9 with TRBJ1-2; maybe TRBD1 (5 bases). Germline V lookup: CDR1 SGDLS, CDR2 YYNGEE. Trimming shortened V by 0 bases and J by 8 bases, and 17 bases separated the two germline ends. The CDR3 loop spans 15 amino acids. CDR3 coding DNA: TGTGCCAGCAGCGTAGATCCCGACAGCCTGAGAGGCTACACCTTC. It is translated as CASSVDPDSLRGYTF.

The CDR3 sequence: CASSPRDRGNNEQFF. The CDR3 bases are TGTGCCAGCAGCCCCCGGGACAGGGGAAACAATGAGCAGTTCTTC. The chain uses TRBV3-1 and TRBJ2-1; 10 bases are a match to TRBD1. Germline values: CDR1 LGHDT, CDR2 YNNKEL (reference sequence). CDR3 length equals 15 residues. V gave up 4 bases and J gave up 5 bases; unmatched junction bases: 5.

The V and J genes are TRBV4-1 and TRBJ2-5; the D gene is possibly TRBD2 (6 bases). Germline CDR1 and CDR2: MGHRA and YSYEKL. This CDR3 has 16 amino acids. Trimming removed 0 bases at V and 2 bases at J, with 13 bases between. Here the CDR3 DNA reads TGCGCCAGCAGCCAAGAAAGGACTATCTATCAAGAGACCCAGTACTTC. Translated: CASSQERTIYQETQYF.

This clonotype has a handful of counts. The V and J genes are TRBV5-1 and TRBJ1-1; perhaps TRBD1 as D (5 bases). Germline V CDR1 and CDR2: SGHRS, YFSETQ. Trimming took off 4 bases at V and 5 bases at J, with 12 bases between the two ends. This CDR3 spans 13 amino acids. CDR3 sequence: CASSMGTLTEAFF. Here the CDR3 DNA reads TGCGCCAGCAGCATGGGGACGTTAACTGAAGCTTTCTTT.

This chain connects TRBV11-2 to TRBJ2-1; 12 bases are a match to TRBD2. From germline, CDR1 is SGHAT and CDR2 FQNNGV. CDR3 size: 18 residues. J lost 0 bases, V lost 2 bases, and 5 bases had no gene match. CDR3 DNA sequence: TGTGCCAGCAGCTTACAACTAGCGGGAGGAAGCTCCTACAATGAGCAGTTCTTC. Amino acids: CASSLQLAGGSSYNEQFF.

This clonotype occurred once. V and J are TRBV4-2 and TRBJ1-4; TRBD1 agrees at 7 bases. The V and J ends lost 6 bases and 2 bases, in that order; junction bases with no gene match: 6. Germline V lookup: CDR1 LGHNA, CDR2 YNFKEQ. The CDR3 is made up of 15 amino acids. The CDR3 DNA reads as TGTGCCAGCAGTAGAGGGACAGTCACTAATGAAAAACTGTTTTTT. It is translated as CASSRGTVTNEKLFF.

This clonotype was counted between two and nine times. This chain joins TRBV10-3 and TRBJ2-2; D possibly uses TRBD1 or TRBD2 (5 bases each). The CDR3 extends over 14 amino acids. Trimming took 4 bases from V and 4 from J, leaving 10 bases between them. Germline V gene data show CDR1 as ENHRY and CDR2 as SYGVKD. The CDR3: CAISVGDGTGELFF. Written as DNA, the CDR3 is TGTGCCATCAGTGTAGGGGACGGCACCGGGGAGCTGTTTTTT.

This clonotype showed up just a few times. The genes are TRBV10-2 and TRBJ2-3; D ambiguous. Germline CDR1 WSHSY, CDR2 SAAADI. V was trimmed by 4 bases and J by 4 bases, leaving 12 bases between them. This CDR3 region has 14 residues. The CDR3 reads CASSVYPSSDTQYF. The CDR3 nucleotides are TGCGCCAGCAGTGTCTACCCTTCCTCAGATACGCAGTATTTT.

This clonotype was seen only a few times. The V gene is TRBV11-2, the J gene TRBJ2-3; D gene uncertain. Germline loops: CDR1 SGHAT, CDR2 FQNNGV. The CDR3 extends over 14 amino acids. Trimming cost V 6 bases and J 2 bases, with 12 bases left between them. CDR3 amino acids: CASRPTTVTDTQYF. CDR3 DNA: TGTGCCAGCAGACCTACGACCGTCACAGATACGCAGTATTTT. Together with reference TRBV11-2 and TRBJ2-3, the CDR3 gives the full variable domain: EAGVAQSPRYKIIEKRQSVAFWCNPISGHATLYWYQQILGQGPKLLIQFQNNGVVDDSQLPKDRFSAERLKGVDSTLKIQPAKLEDSAVYLCASRPTTVTDTQYFGPGTRLTVL.

CDR3 nucleotides: TGTGCCAGCAGTTACTCGTATTCCCCGATAGGATCCTACGAGCAGTACTTC. It yields the protein CASSYSYSPIGSYEQYF. V and J are TRBV6-5 and TRBJ2-7; D is undetermined. The CDR3 sequence is 17 residues long. Germline V lookup: CDR1 MNHEY, CDR2 SVGAGI. The V gene lost 0 bases and the J gene lost 1 base, with 16 bases spanning the gap.

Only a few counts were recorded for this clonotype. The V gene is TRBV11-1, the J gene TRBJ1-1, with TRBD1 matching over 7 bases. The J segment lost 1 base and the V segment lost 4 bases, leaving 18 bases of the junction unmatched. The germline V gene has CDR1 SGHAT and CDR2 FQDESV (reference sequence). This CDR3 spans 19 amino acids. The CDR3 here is CASSSNLQGRSLRNTEAFF. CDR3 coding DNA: TGTGCCAGCAGCTCAAACCTACAGGGGCGATCCCTTCGGAACACTGAAGCTTTCTTT. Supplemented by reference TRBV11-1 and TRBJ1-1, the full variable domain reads EAEVAQSPRYKITEKSQAVAFWCDPISGHATLYWYRQILGQGPELLVQFQDESVVDDSQLPKDRFSAERLKGVDSTLKIQPAELGDSAMYLCASSSNLQGRSLRNTEAFFGQGTRLTVV.

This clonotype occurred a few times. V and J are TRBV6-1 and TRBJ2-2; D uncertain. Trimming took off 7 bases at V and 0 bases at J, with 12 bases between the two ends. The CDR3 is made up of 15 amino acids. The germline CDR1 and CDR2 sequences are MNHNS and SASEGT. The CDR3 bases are TGTGCCAGCACCCACGGTATTCCGAACACCGGGGAGCTGTTTTTT. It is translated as CASTHGIPNTGELFF.

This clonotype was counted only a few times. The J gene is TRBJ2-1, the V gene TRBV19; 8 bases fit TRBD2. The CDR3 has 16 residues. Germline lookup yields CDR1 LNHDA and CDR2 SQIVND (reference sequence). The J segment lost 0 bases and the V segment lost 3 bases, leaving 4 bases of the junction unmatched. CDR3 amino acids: CASSMLAGSSYNEQFF. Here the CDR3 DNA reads TGTGCCAGTAGTATGTTAGCGGGGAGCTCCTACAATGAGCAGTTCTTC.

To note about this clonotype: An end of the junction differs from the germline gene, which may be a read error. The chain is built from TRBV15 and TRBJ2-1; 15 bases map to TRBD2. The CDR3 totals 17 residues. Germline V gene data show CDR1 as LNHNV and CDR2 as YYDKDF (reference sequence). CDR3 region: CATSRDPLRTSGRDIDF. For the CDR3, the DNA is TGTGCCACCAGCAGAGACCCACTCCGGACTAGCGGGAGGGATATTGACTTC.